This T cell receptor beta chain came from a study of cytomegalovirus exposure and HLA in healthy donors. General study results and limits: Altogether, around 160 TCR beta chains were recorded as cytomegalovirus-associated. Per published reports, the classifier diagnosed cytomegalovirus status with high specificity and sensitivity.

Libraries were prepared by immunoSEQ multiplex PCR; TCRdb keeps only in-frame clonotypes and omits some of them. The repertoire holds approximately 160,000 clones, with around four fifths as singletons. This clone was detected only a few times. The target antigen is unknown. The sample was PBMCs. This clonotype was obtained from a man younger than 40 in good health and CMV-seropositive.

The CDR3 DNA reads as TGTGCCAGCACCGCAACAGGGACAGTTGGAAACACCATATATTTT. It translates to CASTATGTVGNTIYF. The rearrangement joins TRBV7-9 to TRBJ1-3, with 7 bases aligning to TRBD1. This CDR3 contains 15 residues. From germline, CDR1 is SEHNR and CDR2 FQNEAQ (reference sequence). V shed 7 bases and J 3 bases; nucleotides not matched to a gene: 9.